A single sample is the source of the 32 T cell receptor beta chains below, sequenced in a study of blood T cell repertoires in COVID-19. TCRdb's copy holds only in-frame clones and misses some; the assay was immunoSEQ multiplex PCR. The sample includes about 200,000 clones, around 83% of them seen just once. What was sequenced was peripheral blood. Every receptor here comes from a human donor in a cohort sampled during active COVID-19.

This chain connects TRBV5-6 to TRBJ2-7; 8 bases align to TRBD2. The germline V gene encodes CDR1 SGHDT and CDR2 YYEEEE. V shed 1 base and J 5 bases; nucleotides not matched to a gene: 8. CDR3 size: 15 residues. The CDR3 region has the DNA TGTGCCAGCAGCTTGCGGGGGGGTTCTCCCAACGAGCAGTACTTC. Translating gives CASSLRGGSPNEQYF. The variable domain in full, completed from reference TRBV5-6 and TRBJ2-7, reads DAGVTQSPTHLIKTRGQQVTLRCSPKSGHDTVSWYQQALGQGPQFIFQYYEEEERQRGNFPDRFSGHQFPNYSSELNVNALLLGDSALYLCASSLRGGSPNEQYFGPGTRLTVT.

In regard to this clone: At one boundary the junction diverges from the germline segment, which might be a read error. This chain links TRBV11-2 with TRBJ2-1, with D hard to call. The CDR3 contains 12 residues. CDR1 is SGHAT and CDR2 is FQNNGV in the germline V gene. The CDR3 spells CASSFSHNEQFF. The CDR3 DNA sequence: TGTGCCAGCAGCTTCTCCCACAATGAGCAGTTCTTC.

V is TRBV19 and J is TRBJ2-5; D not resolved. Germline V gene lookup returns CDR1 LNHDA and CDR2 SQIVND (reference sequence). This CDR3 contains 13 residues. Trimming took 6 bases from V and 5 from J, leaving 13 bases between them. As DNA, the CDR3 is TGTGCCAGTAGCCCGTCAGGCCCGGAGACCCAGTACTTC. This gives the protein CASSPSGPETQYF.

The rearrangement uses TRBV5-6 and TRBJ2-5, with D maybe TRBD2 (5 bases). CDR3 size: 15 residues. Germline V gives CDR1 SGHDT, CDR2 YYEEEE. The germline V and J ends were trimmed by 1 base and 0 bases, with 10 bases remaining between them. The CDR3 DNA reads as TGTGCCAGCAGCTTGACTAGATGGTACCAAGAGACCCAGTACTTC. It translates to CASSLTRWYQETQYF.

This clone was recorded once. This chain joins TRBV27 and TRBJ1-4; 10 bases are shared with TRBD1. J gave up 7 bases and V 1 base, and 3 bases lay outside the gene matches. The CDR3 totals 15 residues. CDR1 is MNHEY and CDR2 is SMNVEV in the germline V gene (reference sequence). CDR3 sequence (DNA): TGTGCCAGCAGTTTATGGGGGACAGGGGTTGAAAAACTGTTTTTT. This translates into CASSLWGTGVEKLFF.

The chain uses TRBV7-2 and TRBJ2-3, with D possibly matching TRBD2 (6 bases). There are 14 residues in the CDR3. From germline, CDR1 is SGHTA and CDR2 FQGNSA. With 7 bases removed from V and 5 bases from J, the gap between germline ends came to 16 bases. DNA for the CDR3: TGTGCCAGCAAGTTGTCGGGAGTGGTAGATACGCAGTATTTT. Amino acids: CASKLSGVVDTQYF. The entire variable domain, with the rest obtained from reference TRBV7-2 and TRBJ2-3, is as follows: GAGVSQSPSNKVTEKGKDVELRCDPISGHTALYWYRQSLGQGLEFLIYFQGNSAPDKSGLPSDRFSAERTGGSVSTLTIQRTQQEDSAVYLCASKLSGVVDTQYFGPGTRLTVL.

V is TRBV18 and J is TRBJ1-1, with a possible D match to TRBD1 (5 bases). The V gene's germline CDR1 is KGHSH and CDR2 LQKENI. This CDR3 has 16 residues. V gave up 4 bases and J gave up 4 bases, with 19 bases separating them. The CDR3 sequence is CASSQRGGVAGTEAFF. In DNA, the CDR3 is TGTGCCAGCTCACAGCGCGGGGGGGTAGCAGGCACTGAAGCTTTCTTT.

The J gene is TRBJ2-3, the V gene TRBV7-9; 7 positions agree with TRBD1. The V gene's germline CDR1 is SEHNR and CDR2 FQNEAQ (reference sequence). The CDR3 covers 15 residues. V lost 5 bases and J lost 3; bases outside the gene matches: 8. The CDR3 here is CASSRDRVRTDTQYF. DNA of the CDR3: TGTGCCAGCAGCCGCGACAGGGTAAGGACAGATACGCAGTATTTT.

The chain combines TRBV10-3 with TRBJ1-2, with D maybe TRBD1 (6 bases). Deletions cut 7 bases from V and 2 bases from J, with 11 bases between. The V gene's germline CDR1 is ENHRY and CDR2 SYGVKD. The CDR3 is 13 residues long. The CDR3 is CAIKRGQNYGYTF. The CDR3, as DNA: TGTGCCATCAAAAGAGGACAGAACTATGGCTACACCTTC.

V usage is TRBV14 and J usage is TRBJ1-1; D not certain. The V gene's germline CDR1 is SGHDN and CDR2 FVKESK. CDR3 size: 11 residues. V was trimmed by 1 base and J by 7 bases, leaving 4 bases between them. CDR3 bases: TGTGCCAGCAGCCAAGCCATTGAAGCTTTCTTT. Protein sequence: CASSQAIEAFF.

Notes on this clone: This same CDR3 is encoded by further DNA sequences in the sample. The CDR3 DNA follows: TGTGCCAGCAGCTTCGTGGACTCCTCCTACGAGCAGTACTTC. It codes for CASSFVDSSYEQYF. This chain joins TRBV11-2 and TRBJ2-7; D is possibly TRBD2 (5 bases). V dropped 3 bases and J dropped 0 bases, with 9 bases sitting between them. Germline V lookup: CDR1 SGHAT, CDR2 FQNNGV. The CDR3 has 14 amino acids.

The chain couples TRBV11-2 to TRBJ1-6; possibly TRBD1 for D (5 bases). The V gene lost 7 bases and the J gene lost 7 bases, with 11 bases spanning the gap. CDR1 SGHAT and CDR2 FQNNGV come from the germline V gene. The CDR3 is 13 residues long. The CDR3 nucleotides are TGTGCCAGCATTGGCGGGGGAAATTCACCCCTCCACTTT. Residues: CASIGGGNSPLHF. The full variable domain, its missing parts supplied by reference TRBV11-2 and TRBJ1-6, is EAGVAQSPRYKIIEKRQSVAFWCNPISGHATLYWYQQILGQGPKLLIQFQNNGVVDDSQLPKDRFSAERLKGVDSTLKIQPAKLEDSAVYLCASIGGGNSPLHFGNGTRLTVT.

The chain is built from TRBV10-3 and TRBJ1-1; 8 bases are a match to TRBD1. The CDR3 sequence is 14 residues long. The germline gives CDR1 ENHRY, CDR2 SYGVKD. J lost 1 base, V lost 4 bases, and 2 bases had no gene match. The CDR3 coding sequence is TGTGCCATCAGTGGACAGGGGTCGAACACTGAAGCTTTCTTT. It is translated as CAISGQGSNTEAFF.

The rearrangement links TRBV2 to TRBJ2-5, with 9 bases aligning to TRBD2. This CDR3 comprises 13 residues. V was pared by 5 bases and J by 5 bases, with 3 bases of the junction left unmatched. CDR1 is SNHLY and CDR2 is FYNNEI in the germline V gene. The CDR3 protein is CASSLAGVETQYF. CDR3 DNA sequence: TGTGCCAGCAGTTTAGCGGGAGTGGAGACCCAGTACTTC.

The chain links TRBV18 to TRBJ2-7; a possible D gene is TRBD2 (5 bases). CDR3 length: 15 residues. Trimming removed 1 base at V and 1 base at J, with 11 bases between. The germline V gene encodes CDR1 KGHSH and CDR2 LQKENI. This CDR3 reads CASSPLGTGSYEQYF. CDR3 nucleotide sequence: TGTGCCAGCTCACCACTGGGTACGGGGTCCTACGAGCAGTACTTC.

V and J are TRBV9 and TRBJ2-1, with 7 bases that match TRBD1. CDR1 is SGDLS and CDR2 is YYNGEE in the germline V gene. The CDR3 spans 19 residues. V shed 2 bases and J 0 bases; nucleotides not matched to a gene: 14. CDR3 protein: CASSVGDSSFLSSYNEQFF. In DNA form, the CDR3 reads TGTGCCAGCAGCGTTGGGGACAGTTCCTTCCTAAGCTCCTACAATGAGCAGTTCTTC.

V usage is TRBV2 and J usage is TRBJ2-2; no firm D call. CDR3 length: 14 amino acids. Trimming pared 4 bases from V and 2 bases from J, leaving 8 bases between. Germline V gene sequence: CDR1 SNHLY, CDR2 FYNNEI. The CDR3 loop reads CASSATYNTGELFF. CDR3 sequence (DNA): TGTGCCAGCAGTGCCACATATAACACCGGGGAGCTGTTTTTT.

The chain joins TRBV5-4 to TRBJ2-1; 10 bases map to TRBD1. This CDR3 is built from 16 residues. Losses at the gene ends were 6 bases for V and 4 bases for J; bases not matched to a gene: 10. The germline gives CDR1 SGHNT, CDR2 YYREEE (reference sequence). The CDR3 sequence is CASTIGRTGGYNEQFF. The CDR3 DNA is TGTGCCAGCACCATCGGCAGGACAGGGGGGTACAATGAGCAGTTCTTC.

The chain has TRBV5-1 and TRBJ2-1; 8 nucleotides align to TRBD1. J gave up 0 bases and V 7 bases, and 12 bases lay outside the gene matches. The CDR3 length is 17 residues. Looked up from germline, CDR1 is SGHRS and CDR2 is YFSETQ. The CDR3 nucleotides are TGCGCCAGCTGGACAGGGACCTTCAGCGGCTCCTACAATGAGCAGTTCTTC. Translation gives CASWTGTFSGSYNEQFF.

CDR3 coding DNA: TGTGCCAGCCTCCACCGCGGGAGCCTATTCTCTGGGGCCAACGTCCTGACTTTC. As protein: CASLHRGSLFSGANVLTF. The V gene is TRBV28, the J gene TRBJ2-6; 7 positions match TRBD2. With 8 bases clipped from V and 0 bases from J, the junction kept 13 bases outside the gene matches. Germline-derived CDR1 and CDR2 are MDHEN and SYDVKM. This CDR3 spans 18 amino acids.

The chain recombines TRBV24-1 with TRBJ2-2; a possible D gene is TRBD2 (5 bases). The CDR3 is made up of 16 amino acids. Between the trimmed V and J ends, which lost 0 bases and 3 bases, there was a span of 10 bases. Germline V gene lookup returns CDR1 KGHDR and CDR2 SFDVKD. For the CDR3, the DNA is TGTGCCACCAGTGATTTGTCGGGAAGGTACACCGGGGAGCTGTTTTTT. It yields the protein CATSDLSGRYTGELFF.

The chain recombines TRBV29-1 with TRBJ2-4, with TRBD1 matching 7 bases. V lost 6 bases and J lost 1; bases outside the gene matches: 9. Germline CDR1 is SQVTM and CDR2 is ANQGSEA. The CDR3 length is 15 residues. The DNA for the CDR3 is TGCAGCGTCGCGACAGGGTCAGGCGCCAAAAACATTCAGTACTTC. This encodes CSVATGSGAKNIQYF.

V is TRBV5-5 and J is TRBJ2-5; TRBD1 agrees at 7 bases. Germline lookup yields CDR1 SGHKS and CDR2 YYEKEE (reference sequence). This CDR3 region has 14 residues. The V gene end was trimmed by 4 bases and the J gene end by 0 bases; junction bases not matched to a gene: 3. CDR3 in DNA: TGTGCCAGCAGCCAGACAGGGAACCAAGAGACCCAGTACTTC. Translated, it gives CASSQTGNQETQYF.

The chain has TRBV2 and TRBJ2-2; maybe TRBD1 (5 bases). Germline CDR1 SNHLY, CDR2 FYNNEI. Trimming shortened V by 2 bases and J by 7 bases, and 17 bases separated the two germline ends. The CDR3 totals 16 residues. The CDR3, as DNA: TGTGCCAGCAGTGAATATGGCAGGGTTAAGGGCGGGGAGCTGTTTTTT. Protein sequence: CASSEYGRVKGGELFF.

This clone appeared once. The rearrangement joins TRBV28 to TRBJ2-1, with no clear D. V gave up 1 base and J gave up 4 bases, with 5 bases separating them. The V gene's germline CDR1 is MDHEN and CDR2 SYDVKM. This CDR3 comprises 13 residues. The CDR3 loop is CASSLSFYNEQFF. The DNA for the CDR3 is TGTGCCAGCAGTTTATCCTTTTACAATGAGCAGTTCTTC.

V is TRBV10-1 and J is TRBJ2-3, with 14 bases lining up with TRBD2. Germline values: CDR1 WNHNN, CDR2 SYGVQD (reference sequence). The CDR3 is 16 residues long. V lost 3 bases and J lost 6; bases outside the gene matches: 5. The CDR3 sequence: CASSDRGTSGSDTQYF. The CDR3 DNA reads TGCGCCAGCAGTGACCGAGGGACTAGCGGGAGTGATACGCAGTATTTT.

V and J are TRBV7-9 and TRBJ1-6; 8 nucleotides line up with TRBD1. V shed 5 bases, J shed 8 bases, and the junction held 8 bases outside the gene matches. The germline CDR1 and CDR2 sequences are SEHNR and FQNEAQ (reference sequence). The CDR3 totals 15 residues. The CDR3 loop reads CASSLTGTGDSPLHF. Written as DNA, the CDR3 is TGTGCCAGCAGCCTCACCGGGACAGGAGATTCACCCCTCCACTTT.

V is TRBV2 and J is TRBJ1-5, with D perhaps matching TRBD1 (5 bases). Trimming removed 8 bases from V and 2 bases from J, with 16 bases in between. In germline, CDR1 is SNHLY, CDR2 FYNNEI. The CDR3 loop spans 15 amino acids. The CDR3 reads CASGAGRVGNQPQHF. The DNA for the CDR3 is TGTGCCAGCGGAGCGGGACGAGTTGGCAATCAGCCCCAGCATTTT.

The rearrangement joins TRBV15 to TRBJ2-7; TRBD2 matches at 11 bases. Trimming at V came to 6 bases and at J to 2 bases, leaving 12 bases not matched to a gene. The CDR3 runs 17 residues. CDR1 and CDR2 from the germline V gene are LNHNV and YYDKDF (reference sequence). CDR3 residues: CATSKIKVAGGPYEQYF. CDR3 DNA: TGTGCCACCAGTAAAATCAAGGTAGCGGGAGGGCCCTACGAGCAGTACTTC.

The chain carries TRBV21-1 and TRBJ1-5; the table names TRBD1, a call not compared with the DNA. TRBV21-1 is a listed pseudogene. The length of the CDR3 is 16 residues. The CDR3 loop reads CASSKTWTVLHQPQHF. The CDR3 DNA follows: TGTGCCAGCAGCAAAACCTGGACAGTATTACATCAGCCCCAGCATTTT.

This clone was seen once. The chain employs TRBV3-1 (or the pseudogene TRBV3-2) and TRBJ2-3, with 9 positions matching TRBD1. CDR1 and CDR2 (germline): LGHDT, YNNKEL (reference sequence). The CDR3 has 23 amino acids. The ends lost 0 bases at V and 2 bases at J; junction bases unmatched: 24. The CDR3 region is CASSQEFTNDRGYDTTNTDTQYF. The CDR3 region has the DNA TGTGCCAGCAGCCAAGAATTTACAAATGACAGGGGGTATGACACGACAAACACAGATACGCAGTATTTT.

The CDR3 loop reads CASSARVDTFSETQYF. The CDR3, as DNA: TGTGCCAGCAGTGCGCGCGTAGACACTTTCTCTGAGACCCAGTACTTC. The V and J genes are TRBV21-1 and TRBJ2-5; the table assigns TRBD1, which was not confirmed against the DNA. TRBV21-1 is noted as a pseudogene. The CDR3 is 16 residues long.